A selection of T cell receptor beta chains follows, all from one sample in a study of cytomegalovirus exposure and HLA in healthy donors. Assay used: immunoSEQ multiplex PCR; TCRdb lists only in-frame clones, some missing. Seen here are about 160,000 clones, approximately 80% observed once, and the top ten hold 6% to 9%. The sample consisted of PBMCs. All receptors derive from a woman aged 25-40 years in good health and CMV-seropositive. The CDR3 runs from the conserved cysteine through the conserved F or W. Each record gives: D gene, J gene, clone size, V gene, CDR3 protein, CDR3 DNA. The D gene is left open where the match is weak. Clone size is stated in some rows and not others, as once, few, many or a class when expanded.

>TRBD1|TRBJ1-2|few|TRBV28
CASSLPGQLLGTYGYTF
TGTGCCAGCAGCCTCCCGGGACAGCTACTGGGGACCTATGGCTACACCTTC
>.|TRBJ1-5|.|TRBV5-1
CASSEGGGNQPQHF
TGCGCCAGTAGCGAAGGGGGGGGCAATCAGCCCCAGCATTTT
>.|TRBJ2-5|.|TRBV18
CASSPYGGGGETQYF
TGTGCCAGCTCACCATATGGAGGCGGAGGGGAGACCCAGTACTTC
>TRBD2|TRBJ2-3|.|TRBV19
CASSIVAGGGTDTQYF
TGTGCCAGTAGTATAGTGGCGGGGGGCGGCACAGATACGCAGTATTTT
>.|TRBJ1-1|.|TRBV2
CASRQDMNTEAFF
TGTGCCAGCAGACAGGACATGAACACTGAAGCTTTCTTT
>.|TRBJ2-3|few|TRBV7-2
CASSSLVTDTQYF
TGTGCCAGCAGCTCATTAGTGACAGATACGCAGTATTTT
>.|TRBJ2-1|.|TRBV11-3
CASSLAGTNYNEQFF
TGTGCCAGCAGCTTAGCAGGGACAAACTACAATGAGCAGTTCTTC
>.|TRBJ2-7|.|TRBV7-9
CASSLGGARVEQYF
TGTGCCAGCAGCTTAGGAGGCGCCAGGGTCGAGCAGTACTTC
>.|TRBJ2-1|.|TRBV5-1
CASSSGTSYNEQFF
TGCGCCAGCAGCAGCGGGACAAGTTACAATGAGCAGTTCTTC
>.|TRBJ1-1|.|TRBV28
CASGTWRPEAFF
TGTGCCAGCGGAACCTGGAGACCTGAAGCTTTCTTT
>TRBD2|TRBJ2-2|.|TRBV9
CASSPEGVAGGTGELFF
TGTGCCAGCAGCCCGGAAGGCGTAGCGGGGGGAACCGGGGAGCTGTTTTTT
>TRBD2|TRBJ2-5|few|TRBV30
CAWTRLAGWETQYF
TGTGCCTGGACCCGACTAGCAGGTTGGGAGACCCAGTACTTC
>TRBD2|TRBJ2-1|.|TRBV25-1
CASSVLAAYNEQFF
TGTGCCAGCAGTGTGCTAGCGGCCTACAATGAGCAGTTCTTC
>TRBD2|TRBJ2-3|.|TRBV9
CASSGLAGVTDTQYF
TGTGCCAGCAGCGGACTAGCGGGGGTCACAGATACGCAGTATTTT
>.|TRBJ2-1|.|TRBV7-8
CASSPGLTSPIGGYNEQFF
TGTGCCAGCAGCCCCGGGCTGACTAGCCCCATAGGGGGTTACAATGAGCAGTTCTTC
>.|TRBJ1-2|.|TRBV2
CASSDRAYGYTF
TGTGCCAGCAGTGACAGGGCTTACGGCTACACCTTC
>TRBD2|TRBJ2-1|.|TRBV4-2
CASSQEYRGVYEQFF
TGTGCCAGCAGCCAAGAATACCGGGGGGTATACGAGCAGTTCTTC
>.|TRBJ2-2|.|TRBV4-2
CASSQDTSSSGGELFF
TGTGCCAGCAGCCAAGATACGAGCTCCTCGGGCGGGGAGCTGTTTTTT
>.|TRBJ1-1|.|TRBV18
CASSQQGNTEAFF
TGTGCCAGCTCACAGCAGGGGAACACTGAAGCTTTCTTT
>.|TRBJ1-6|.|TRBV6-6
CASKVGGIGTLPLHF
TGTGCCAGCAAAGTGGGGGGAATCGGTACTTTGCCCCTCCACTTT
>.|TRBJ1-4|.|TRBV5-4
CASSLTQADEKLFF
TGTGCCAGCAGCTTGACGCAGGCCGATGAAAAACTGTTTTTT
>.|TRBJ2-2|.|TRBV6-5
CASSYFIGTLTGELFF
TGTGCCAGCAGTTACTTTATCGGGACTCTCACCGGGGAGCTGTTTTTT
>.|TRBJ2-7|.|TRBV7-9
CASSLLGAYEQYF
TGTGCCAGCAGCTTATTAGGGGCCTACGAGCAGTACTTC
>TRBD2|TRBJ2-3|.|TRBV10-1
CASSESAGGCTDTQYF
TGCGCCAGCAGTGAGTCCGCGGGGGGTTGCACAGATACGCAGTATTTT
>.|TRBJ2-7|.|TRBV7-9
CASSLRRDDEQYF
TGTGCCAGCAGCTTGAGGAGGGACGACGAGCAGTACTTC
>.|TRBJ1-5|.|TRBV6-1
CASSEALRLPWAARSNQPQHF
TGTGCCAGCAGTGAAGCGCTTCGCCTACCATGGGCCGCCCGTAGCAATCAGCCCCAGCATTTT
>TRBD2|TRBJ2-3|.|TRBV7-6
CASSRAGARTDTQYF
TGTGCCAGCAGCCGAGCGGGAGCTCGCACAGATACGCAGTATTTT
>.|TRBJ1-1|.|TRBV11-2
CASSLLPGTNTEAFF
TGTGCCAGCAGCTTACTTCCAGGAACCAACACTGAAGCTTTCTTT
>.|TRBJ1-5|.|TRBV19
CASSIDRKQNTQPQHF
TGTGCCAGTAGTATAGATCGCAAACAGAATACTCAGCCCCAGCATTTT
>.|TRBJ2-5|.|TRBV11-1
CASRRGQETQYF
TGTGCCAGCCGGAGGGGACAAGAGACCCAGTACTTC
>TRBD2|TRBJ2-5|few|TRBV4-3
CASSRHPTSGVETQYF
TGCGCCAGCAGCCGGCACCCGACTAGCGGGGTAGAGACCCAGTACTTC
>TRBD1|TRBJ1-3|.|TRBV7-9
CASSSPGQGDTIYF
TGTGCCAGCAGCTCCCCGGGACAGGGTGACACCATATATTTT
>TRBD1|TRBJ1-2|few|TRBV5-4
CASSPPPGTATNYGYTF
TGTGCCAGCAGCCCCCCCCCGGGGACAGCGACTAACTATGGCTACACCTTC
>.|TRBJ1-1|.|TRBV9
CASSVGRAGMGTEAFF
TGTGCCAGCAGCGTAGGCCGTGCGGGGATGGGAACTGAAGCTTTCTTT
>TRBD1|TRBJ1-2|.|TRBV5-1
CASSLTVTGNYGYTF
TGCGCCAGCAGCTTGACCGTGACAGGGAACTATGGCTACACCTTC
>.|TRBJ2-7|.|TRBV2
CASSLPAGGEQYF
TGTGCCAGCAGCCTCCCGGCCGGGGGTGAGCAGTACTTC
>.|TRBJ2-7|.|TRBV18
CASSPPLSEQYF
TGTGCCAGCTCACCACCTCTATCTGAGCAGTACTTC
>.|TRBJ2-3|.|TRBV4-1
CASSQEKSDTQYF
TGCGCCAGCAGCCAAGAAAAATCGGATACGCAGTATTTT
>.|TRBJ1-5|few|TRBV27
CASSLRQGNQPQHF
TGTGCCAGCAGTTTACGACAGGGCAATCAGCCCCAGCATTTT
>TRBD2|TRBJ2-1|once|TRBV11-3
CASSLGGRAEQFF
TGTGCCAGCAGCTTAGGGGGGAGGGCTGAGCAGTTCTTC
>TRBD1|TRBJ1-6|once|TRBV6-6
CASSSGQFVNSPLHF
TGTGCCAGCAGTTCGGGACAGTTTGTCAATTCACCCCTCCACTTT
>.|TRBJ2-6|.|TRBV5-6
CASSYRDFISGANVLTF
TGTGCCAGCAGCTACCGGGACTTCATCTCTGGGGCCAACGTCCTGACTTTC
>.|TRBJ1-2|once|TRBV6-6
CASSYSAVGYGYTF
TGTGCCAGCAGTTACTCCGCCGTCGGCTATGGCTACACCTTC
>TRBD2|TRBJ2-3|.|TRBV5-4
CASSLVFGAGFTDTQYF
TGTGCCAGCAGCTTGGTATTTGGAGCGGGGTTTACAGATACGCAGTATTTT
>TRBD2|TRBJ2-3|.|TRBV28
CASSLIAGGPDTQYF
TGTGCCAGCAGTTTAATAGCGGGGGGCCCAGATACGCAGTATTTT
>TRBD2|TRBJ2-1|.|TRBV4-3
CASSEVLAGADTPNEQFF
TGCGCCAGCAGTGAAGTGCTAGCGGGGGCAGATACCCCCAATGAGCAGTTCTTC
>.|TRBJ1-1|.|TRBV7-9
CSSSFSSREAFF
TGTTCCAGCAGCTTCTCGTCGCGTGAAGCTTTCTTT
>.|TRBJ2-1|.|TRBV25-1
CASSDGRADEQFF
TGTGCCAGCAGTGATGGCAGGGCAGATGAGCAGTTCTTC
>.|TRBJ1-1|.|TRBV7-9
CASSLALRQLDTEAFF
TGTGCCAGCAGCTTAGCTCTCCGACAGTTGGACACTGAAGCTTTCTTT
>.|TRBJ1-2|.|TRBV6-6
CASSYGPPRGPDGYTF
TGTGCCAGCAGTTACGGTCCCCCGCGGGGGCCAGATGGCTACACCTTC
>TRBD1|TRBJ2-7|.|TRBV7-9
CASSIGTGPHYEQYF
TGTGCCAGCAGCATCGGGACAGGGCCTCACTACGAGCAGTACTTC
>TRBD1|TRBJ1-2|.|TRBV9
CASSVADRGLPGYTF
TGTGCCAGCAGCGTAGCGGACAGGGGGCTTCCTGGCTACACCTTC
>TRBD1|TRBJ1-1|few|TRBV5-1
CASSPTGLKGTEAFF
TGCGCCAGCAGCCCGACAGGGTTGAAAGGCACTGAAGCTTTCTTT
>TRBD1|TRBJ2-3|.|TRBV7-7
CASSSGQGPDTQYF
TGTGCCAGCAGCTCGGGACAGGGACCAGATACGCAGTATTTT
>TRBD1|TRBJ1-6|.|TRBV30
CACAGTANSPLHF
TGTGCCTGCGCCGGGACAGCGAATTCACCCCTCCACTTT